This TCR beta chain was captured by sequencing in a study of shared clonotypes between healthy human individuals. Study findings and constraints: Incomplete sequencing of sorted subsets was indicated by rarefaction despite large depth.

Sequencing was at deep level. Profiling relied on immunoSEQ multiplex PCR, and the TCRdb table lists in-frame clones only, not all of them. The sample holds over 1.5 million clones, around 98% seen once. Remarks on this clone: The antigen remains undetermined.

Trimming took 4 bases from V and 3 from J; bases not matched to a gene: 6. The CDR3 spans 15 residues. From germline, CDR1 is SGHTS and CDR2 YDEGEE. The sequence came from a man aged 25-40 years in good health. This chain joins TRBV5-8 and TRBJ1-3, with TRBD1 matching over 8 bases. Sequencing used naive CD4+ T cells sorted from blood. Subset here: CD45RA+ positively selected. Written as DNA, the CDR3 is TGTGCCAGCAGCATGGACAGGGACGGTGGAAACACCATATATTTT. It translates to CASSMDRDGGNTIYF.